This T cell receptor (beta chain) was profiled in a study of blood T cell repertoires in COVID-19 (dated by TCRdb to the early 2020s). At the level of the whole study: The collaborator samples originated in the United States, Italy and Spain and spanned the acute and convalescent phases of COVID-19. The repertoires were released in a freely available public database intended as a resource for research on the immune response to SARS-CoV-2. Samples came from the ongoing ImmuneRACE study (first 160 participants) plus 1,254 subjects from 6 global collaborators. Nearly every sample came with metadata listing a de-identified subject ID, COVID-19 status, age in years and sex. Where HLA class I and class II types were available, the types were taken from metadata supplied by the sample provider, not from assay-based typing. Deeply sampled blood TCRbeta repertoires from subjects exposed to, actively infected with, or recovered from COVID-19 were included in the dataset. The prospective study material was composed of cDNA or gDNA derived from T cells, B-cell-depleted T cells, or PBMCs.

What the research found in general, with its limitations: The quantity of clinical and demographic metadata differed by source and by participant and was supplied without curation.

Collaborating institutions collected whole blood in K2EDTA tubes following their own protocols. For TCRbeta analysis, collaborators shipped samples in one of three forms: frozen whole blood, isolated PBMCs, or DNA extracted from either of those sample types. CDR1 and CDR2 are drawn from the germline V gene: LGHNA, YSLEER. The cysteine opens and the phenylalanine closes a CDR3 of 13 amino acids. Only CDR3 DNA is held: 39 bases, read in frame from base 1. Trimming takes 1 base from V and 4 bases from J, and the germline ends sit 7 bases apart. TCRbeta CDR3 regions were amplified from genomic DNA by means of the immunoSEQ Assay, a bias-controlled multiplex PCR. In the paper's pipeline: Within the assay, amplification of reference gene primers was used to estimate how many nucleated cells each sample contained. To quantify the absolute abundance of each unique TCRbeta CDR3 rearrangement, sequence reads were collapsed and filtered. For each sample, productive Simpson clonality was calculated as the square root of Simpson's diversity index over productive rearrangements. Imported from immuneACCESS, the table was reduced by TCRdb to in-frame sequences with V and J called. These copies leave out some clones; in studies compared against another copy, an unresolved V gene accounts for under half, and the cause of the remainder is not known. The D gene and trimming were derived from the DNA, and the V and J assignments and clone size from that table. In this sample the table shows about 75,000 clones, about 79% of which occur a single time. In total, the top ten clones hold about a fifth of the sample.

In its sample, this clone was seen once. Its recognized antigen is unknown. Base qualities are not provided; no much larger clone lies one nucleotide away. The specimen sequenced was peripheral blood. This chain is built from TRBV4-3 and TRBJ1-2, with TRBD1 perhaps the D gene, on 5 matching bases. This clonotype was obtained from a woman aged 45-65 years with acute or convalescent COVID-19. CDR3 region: CASSQGQSYGYTF. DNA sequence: TGCGCCAGCAGCCAAGGACAGTCCTATGGCTACACCTTC.